This passage covers 29 T cell receptor beta chains from one sample sequenced in a study of cytomegalovirus exposure and HLA in healthy donors. 60 Vbeta and 13 Jbeta primers were used in PCR. Profiled with immunoSEQ multiplex PCR; TCRdb holds only in-frame clones, not every one. The sample includes 60,000 or so clones, 89% of them seen just once. The sequencing sample was made of PBMCs. The receptors come from a man aged 25 to 40 in good health and CMV-seropositive.

The V and J genes are TRBV27 and TRBJ1-1; the match to TRBD1 covers 7 bases. Germline V gives CDR1 MNHEY, CDR2 SMNVEV (reference sequence). V gave up 6 bases and J gave up 7 bases; unmatched junction bases: 8. The CDR3 spans 13 residues. CDR3 DNA sequence: TGTGCCAGCAGAACCCTTGGGACAGTTGAAGCTTTCTTT. Encoded protein: CASRTLGTVEAFF.

The V and J genes are TRBV5-1 and TRBJ1-2; D remains unclear. Trimming took 4 bases from V and 2 from J, leaving 12 bases between them. This CDR3 region has 14 residues. Germline V gene lookup returns CDR1 SGHRS and CDR2 YFSETQ. The CDR3 reads CASSPELLNYGYTF. As DNA, the CDR3 is TGCGCCAGCAGCCCCGAACTACTAAACTATGGCTACACCTTC.

This sequence joins TRBV19 and TRBJ1-1, with 7 bases identical to TRBD1. CDR1 and CDR2 (germline): LNHDA, SQIVND (reference sequence). Trimming removed 6 bases from V and 0 bases from J; junction bases left unmatched: 4. The CDR3 covers 14 residues. Here the CDR3 DNA reads TGTGCCAGTAGGAGGGGACAGATGAACACTGAAGCTTTCTTT. Protein: CASRRGQMNTEAFF. The full variable domain, rest sourced from reference TRBV19 and TRBJ1-1, is DGGITQSPKYLFRKEGQNVTLSCEQNLNHDAMYWYRQDPGQGLRLIYYSQIVNDFQKGDIAEGYSVSREKKESFPLTVTSAQKNPTAFYLCASRRGQMNTEAFFGQGTRLTVV.

The V and J genes are TRBV4-1 and TRBJ1-1; 9 bases are a match to TRBD1. V was clipped by 1 base and J by 4 bases; unmatched bases: 1. This CDR3 comprises 14 residues. Germline lookup yields CDR1 MGHRA and CDR2 YSYEKL. CDR3 region: CASSQGTGATEAFF. CDR3 nucleotides: TGCGCCAGCAGCCAAGGGACAGGGGCCACTGAAGCTTTCTTT.

This chain joins TRBV10-3 and TRBJ2-7, with 7 bases matching TRBD1. The V gene end was trimmed by 4 bases and the J gene end by 0 bases; junction bases not matched to a gene: 3. The germline V gene encodes CDR1 ENHRY and CDR2 SYGVKD. This CDR3 has 14 residues. The chain's CDR3 is CAISGGQNSYEQYF. CDR3 DNA: TGTGCCATCAGTGGGGGACAGAACTCCTACGAGCAGTACTTC.

In its sample, this clone was seen a few times. The chain employs TRBV11-2 and TRBJ2-7; 8 bases are a match to TRBD2. The CDR3 consists of 15 residues. The germline V gene encodes CDR1 SGHAT and CDR2 FQNNGV. V dropped 1 base and J dropped 4; count of bases not matched to a gene: 6. The DNA for the CDR3 is TGTGCCAGCAGCTTAGTAATAGCGGGAAGATACGAGCAGTACTTC. This gives the protein CASSLVIAGRYEQYF.

The CDR3 spells CASSSGTGSYQETQYF. The DNA for the CDR3 is TGTGCCAGCAGCTCCGGGACAGGATCGTACCAAGAGACCCAGTACTTC. The rearrangement uses TRBV5-4 and TRBJ2-5; 8 nucleotides agree with TRBD1. V gave up 3 bases and J gave up 0 bases; unmatched junction bases: 7. The CDR3 loop spans 16 amino acids. Germline assignment: CDR1 SGHNT and CDR2 YYREEE (reference sequence). Supplemented by reference TRBV5-4 and TRBJ2-5, the full variable domain reads ETGVTQSPTHLIKTRGQQVTLRCSSQSGHNTVSWYQQALGQGPQFIFQYYREEENGRGNFPPRFSGLQFPNYSSELNVNALELDDSALYLCASSSGTGSYQETQYFGPGTRLLVL.

This clone was detected only once. This rearrangement joins TRBV29-1 to TRBJ2-7, with D unclear. V was cut by 4 bases and J by 3 bases, with 7 bases left in between. Germline CDR1 and CDR2: SQVTM and ANQGSEA. The CDR3 is 11 residues long. The CDR3 DNA follows: TGCAGCGTTGCTAGTATCTACGAGCAGTACTTC. Protein sequence: CSVASIYEQYF.

The chain recombines TRBV28 with TRBJ2-5, with 8 bases matching TRBD1. This CDR3 is 16 amino acids long. The V gene end was trimmed by 5 bases and the J gene end by 3 bases; junction bases not matched to a gene: 11. Germline-derived CDR1 and CDR2 are MDHEN and SYDVKM. In DNA, the CDR3 is TGTGCCAGCAGTGGGCTCGGACAGGGAGGAAAAGAGACCCAGTACTTC. It codes for CASSGLGQGGKETQYF.

The sample holds one count of this clone. In DNA form, the CDR3 reads TGCGCCAGCAGCCCCGGACTAGGACGGGACAATGAGCAGTTCTTC. Its translation: CASSPGLGRDNEQFF. The rearrangement uses TRBV5-1 and TRBJ2-1, with TRBD2 matching over 7 bases. This CDR3 comprises 15 residues. The germline V gene encodes CDR1 SGHRS and CDR2 YFSETQ. V lost 4 bases to trimming and J lost 5 bases; unmatched junction nucleotides: 9.

The J gene is TRBJ2-1, the V gene TRBV27, with 8 bases identical to TRBD2. CDR1 is MNHEY and CDR2 is SMNVEV in the germline V gene (reference sequence). Trimming at V came to 6 bases and at J to 0 bases, leaving 7 bases not matched to a gene. The CDR3 is made up of 16 amino acids. The CDR3 DNA reads as TGTGCCAGCAGGGACAGCGGGGGAAGCTCCTACAATGAGCAGTTCTTC. Translation: CASRDSGGSSYNEQFF.

V and J are TRBV9 and TRBJ2-5; 12 bases line up with TRBD2. The ends lost 3 bases at V and 3 bases at J; junction bases unmatched: 3. The germline V gene has CDR1 SGDLS and CDR2 YYNGEE. This CDR3 spans 15 amino acids. The CDR3 nucleotides are TGTGCCAGCAGCGGACTAGCGGGAGTTGAAGAGACCCAGTACTTC. It encodes CASSGLAGVEETQYF.

The chain couples TRBV9 to TRBJ2-7; 9 bases are shared with TRBD2. Germline values: CDR1 SGDLS, CDR2 YYNGEE. J was trimmed by 4 bases and V by 0 bases; bases with no gene match: 8. The CDR3 length is 16 residues. Written as DNA, the CDR3 is TGTGCCAGCAGCGTAGCGGGGTTAGCGGGAGTATACGAGCAGTACTTC. Amino acid sequence: CASSVAGLAGVYEQYF.

For this clone: Germline is not matched at one junction end, which may reflect a read error. The chain carries TRBV7-7 and TRBJ2-2, with D tentatively TRBD2 (5 bases). Germline V gene lookup returns CDR1 SSHAT and CDR2 FNYEAQ (reference sequence). This CDR3 contains 14 residues. CDR3 DNA: TGTGCTAGCAGCTTAGCGCGTCTATCCGGGGAGCTGTTTTTT. Protein sequence: CASSLARLSGELFF.

The V and J genes are TRBV7-2 and TRBJ2-7, with 8 bases fitting TRBD2. With 1 base clipped from V and 3 bases from J, the junction kept 8 bases outside the gene matches. This CDR3 comprises 16 residues. Germline V gene data show CDR1 as SGHTA and CDR2 as FQGNSA. CDR3 in amino acids: CASSLGSGTSSYEQYF. The CDR3 coding sequence is TGTGCCAGCAGCTTAGGGTCCGGGACTAGTAGCTACGAGCAGTACTTC.

The chain recombines TRBV14 with TRBJ1-2; 8 bases match TRBD1. The length of the CDR3 is 18 residues. Germline CDR1 is SGHDN and CDR2 is FVKESK. The V gene end was trimmed by 4 bases and the J gene end by 7 bases; junction bases not matched to a gene: 20. CDR3 in DNA: TGTGCCAGCAGCCCGTACCGGACAGGGCGCGACCCTACACGTGGCTACACCTTC. Its protein product is CASSPYRTGRDPTRGYTF.

V and J are TRBV5-6 and TRBJ1-4, with a weak D call TRBD1 (5 bases). Germline CDR1 SGHDT, CDR2 YYEEEE. V gave up 0 bases and J gave up 3 bases, with 9 bases separating them. This CDR3 comprises 15 residues. The CDR3 region has the DNA TGTGCCAGCAGCTTGGGCAGGGCCCCTAATGAAAAACTGTTTTTT. This sequence encodes CASSLGRAPNEKLFF.

This clone was seen only once. V usage is TRBV5-1 and J usage is TRBJ1-2, with a tentative D call TRBD1 (5 bases). Germline values: CDR1 SGHRS, CDR2 YFSETQ. Trimming took 4 bases from V and 5 from J, leaving 9 bases between them. This CDR3 has 12 residues. For the CDR3, the DNA is TGCGCCAGCAGCGGGGGGACTTATGGCTACACCTTC. Translation: CASSGGTYGYTF.

The chain carries TRBV2 and TRBJ2-7; no firm D call. This CDR3 region has 13 residues. With 9 bases removed from V and 0 bases from J, the gap between germline ends came to 12 bases. The germline V gene has CDR1 SNHLY and CDR2 FYNNEI. The CDR3 DNA follows: TGTGCCAGGCGACTCGCCAGCTCCTACGAGCAGTACTTC. It yields the protein CARRLASSYEQYF. Full variable domain (outside the CDR3, taken from reference TRBV2 and TRBJ2-7): EPEVTQTPSHQVTQMGQEVILRCVPISNHLYFYWYRQILGQKVEFLVSFYNNEISEKSEIFDDQFSVERPDGSNFTLKIRSTKLEDSAMYFCARRLASSYEQYFGPGTRLTVT.

V and J are TRBV15 and TRBJ1-2; D uncertain. The germline CDR1 and CDR2 sequences are LNHNV and YYDKDF (reference sequence). V dropped 0 bases and J dropped 4 bases, with 9 bases sitting between them. This CDR3 comprises 14 residues. CDR3 nucleotide sequence: TGTGCCACCAGCAGAGAGAGTAGAGTCTATGGCTACACCTTC. It yields the protein CATSRESRVYGYTF.

This chain connects TRBV30 to TRBJ2-2, with a weak D call TRBD1 (7 bases). The germline gives CDR1 GTSNPN, CDR2 SVGIG (reference sequence). Trimming stripped 8 bases from V and 5 bases from J, with 9 bases between. The CDR3 covers 11 residues. This CDR3 is CAQGGTGELFF. The CDR3 bases are TGTGCCCAGGGGGGAACCGGGGAGCTGTTTTTT. Together with reference TRBV30 and TRBJ2-2, the CDR3 gives the full variable domain: SQTIHQWPATLVQPVGSPLSLECTVEGTSNPNLYWYRQAAGRGLQLLFYSVGIGQISSEVPQNLSASRPQDRQFILSSKKLLLSDSGFYLCAQGGTGELFFGEGSRLTVL.

The chain is built from TRBV5-4 and TRBJ2-3, with TRBD1 as a possible D gene (6 bases). The CDR3 spans 15 residues. Trimming cost V 4 bases and J 0 bases, with 12 bases left between them. Germline values: CDR1 SGHNT, CDR2 YYREEE (reference sequence). As DNA, the CDR3 is TGTGCCAGCAGCACAGGGCCTACAAGCACAGATACGCAGTATTTT. This encodes CASSTGPTSTDTQYF.

This sequence joins TRBV4-1 and TRBJ2-3, with 9 bases fitting TRBD2. CDR1 and CDR2 from the germline V gene are MGHRA and YSYEKL. This CDR3 comprises 16 residues. The trim removed 1 base at V and 2 bases at J, leaving 4 bases unmatched. The CDR3 sequence is CASSQGSGRNTDTQYF. The CDR3 nucleotides read TGCGCCAGCAGCCAAGGGAGCGGGAGGAACACAGATACGCAGTATTTT.

This chain joins TRBV4-1 and TRBJ2-5; D is uncertain. Looked up from germline, CDR1 is MGHRA and CDR2 is YSYEKL. The length of the CDR3 is 14 residues. V shed 3 bases and J shed 1 base, with 9 bases lying between them. In DNA form, the CDR3 reads TGCGCCAGCAGCCAGTCCAGAGGCCAAGAGACCCAGTACTTC. Amino acid sequence: CASSQSRGQETQYF.

The genes are TRBV5-1 and TRBJ2-5; D ambiguous. The DNA matches TRBJ2-7 better at its end, which makes the J call doubtful. Germline lookup yields CDR1 SGHRS and CDR2 YFSETQ. This CDR3 comprises 15 residues. The CDR3 DNA follows: TGCGCCAGCAGCTTGGGTGGCATTAGCTCCTACGAGCAGTACTTC. Translating gives CASSLGGISSYEQYF.

The J gene is TRBJ1-1, the V gene TRBV28, with 7 bases matching TRBD1. V was pared by 6 bases and J by 5 bases, with 9 bases of the junction left unmatched. The germline CDR1 and CDR2 sequences are MDHEN and SYDVKM. The CDR3 runs 14 residues. The CDR3 nucleotides are TGTGCCAGCAGCCCAGGGGGGCGCCCAACTGAAGCTTTCTTT. Protein: CASSPGGRPTEAFF.

The chain couples TRBV19 to TRBJ1-1; D is unresolved. CDR1 and CDR2 from the germline V gene are LNHDA and SQIVND (reference sequence). The CDR3 covers 16 residues. V lost 5 bases to trimming and J lost 3 bases, with 19 bases between them. The CDR3 protein is CASSGGFTTRDTEAFF. As DNA, the CDR3 is TGTGCCAGTAGTGGAGGATTCACTACACGGGACACTGAAGCTTTCTTT.

This clone was counted once. The genes are TRBV10-1 and TRBJ2-2, with a tentative D call TRBD1 (6 bases). With 5 bases removed from V and 1 base from J, the gap between germline ends came to 14 bases. The CDR3 has 16 residues. CDR1 is WNHNN, CDR2 SYGVQD, per germline (reference sequence). DNA of the CDR3: TGCGCCAGCAGTTGGAACCTGACAGGGAACACCGGGGAGCTGTTTTTT. It yields the protein CASSWNLTGNTGELFF.

This clone showed up just once. DNA of the CDR3: TGTGCCAGCAGTTTATGGGGGGGGTCCTACGAGCAGTACTTC. This codes for CASSLWGGSYEQYF. The rearrangement joins TRBV27 to TRBJ2-7; 7 nucleotides agree with TRBD2. In germline, CDR1 is MNHEY, CDR2 SMNVEV (reference sequence). The CDR3 runs to 14 residues. With 1 base clipped from V and 1 base from J, the junction kept 1 base outside the gene matches.